Listed below are T cell receptor beta chains from one sample, sequenced in a study of T cell responses to AZD1222 COVID-19 vaccine. The table came from immunoSEQ multiplex PCR; TCRdb's copy has only in-frame clones and leaves some out. The sample records some 170,000 clones, just over 90% being singletons. Sequencing used peripheral blood, obtained on day 0 of AZD1222 vaccination. Receptors originate from an adult in good health. Both conserved end residues are part of each CDR3.

TRBJ1-2	TRBV28	CASSFPGGMGGNRNYGYTF
TRBJ2-2	TRBV18	CASSPPVGLADPGELFF
TRBJ1-6	TRBV7-9	CASSLVQGLSPLHF
TRBJ1-1	TRBV5-1	CASSPTGVEVNTEAFF
TRBJ1-2	TRBV4-1	CASSQEDRATLQSLYGYTF
TRBJ1-3	TRBV2	CASSPTGAGGNTIYF
TRBJ1-1	TRBV5-4	CASSRQDLNTEAFF
TRBJ2-1	TRBV10-3	CATHTTSGRGNEQFF
TRBJ1-1	TRBV3-1/TRBV3-2	CASSLLYRGRNTEAFF
TRBJ1-2	TRBV25-1	CASSELRYGYTF
TRBJ2-2	TRBV7-9	CASSPPLTTSTGELFF
TRBJ2-1	TRBV20-1	CSASRTSGRTRFSYNEQFF
TRBJ2-1	TRBV28	CASSTGQGRNEQFF
TRBJ2-2	TRBV6-1	CASSDWDQVPGELFF
TRBJ1-1	TRBV7-2	CASSLVPGVTEAFF
TRBJ1-1	TRBV11-2	CASSSPGGRTEAFF
TRBJ2-3	TRBV19	CASSPADSTDTQYF
TRBJ1-2	TRBV28	CASKMTGAYGYTF
TRBJ2-7	TRBV10-2	CASSAPESVRVGGQYF